This T cell receptor (beta chain) was sequenced in a study of blood T cells in healthy people across ages. Study results and limitations: The recorded TCR beta diversity per million T cells decreased in a roughly linear manner with age.

This clonotype has only a few counts. Its antigen is unidentified. Trimming left V 5 bases short and J 2 bases short, with 10 bases between. The germline gives CDR1 SGHTA, CDR2 FQGNSA. The CDR3 spans 15 residues. Peripheral blood samples of roughly 10 milliliters were drawn from each donor. Isolated PBMCs totaled at least 7 million in each sample. A sample-barcoded 5' primer and a J-beta primer mix were used in a second PCR of roughly 6 to 11 cycles. Each CDR3 protein gets one entry after TCRdb re-called the 5' RACE reads with MiXCR. The sample holds some 920,000 distinct CDR3 sequences; roughly 51% are singletons and the top ten take about 21%.

The J gene is TRBJ2-6, the V gene TRBV7-2, with unresolved D. This TCR came from a woman aged 60 to 75 in good health. Sequenced material: blood. CDR3 in amino acids: CASSQIGTGANVLTF. The CDR3 DNA reads TGTGCCAGCAGCCAAATTGGTACTGGGGCCAACGTCCTGACTTTC.